This T cell receptor (beta chain) was captured in a study of shared clonotypes between healthy human individuals (dated by TCRdb to the early 2020s). In terms of the full investigation: A few men and two women, aged 18 to 49 years, made up the cohort. For each donor, three plates each were used for CD4 naive and CD4 memory, two plates were used for CD8 naive, and one plate was used for CD8 memory. To estimate repertoire size and how much clonotype sharing occurs between individuals, the study deeply sequenced the blood TCR repertoires of 5 or 6 healthy adults. To increase sequencing depth and limit assay-specific biases, TCR repertoire library preparation and sequencing were carried out by different laboratories using diverse techniques. Each donor's leukapheresis produced roughly between roughly 0.85 and 10 billion PBMCs.

The donors were healthy, HIV-negative adults with no recently reported acute infections or vaccinations. Only Caucasian adults living in Nashville, Tennessee, USA were represented among the donors. Magnetic negative selection was used to enrich CD4+ T cells, after which naive cells were positively selected on CD45RA and the negative fraction became the memory subset. Blood was obtained by leukapheresis, after which PBMCs were separated by Ficoll-Histopaque density gradient centrifugation and cryopreserved in liquid nitrogen vapor phase. Analytical flow cytometry was used to check the purity and quantity of each magnetically sorted T cell population. Genomic DNA was isolated from each sorted fraction and quantified by UV absorbance on a Nanodrop 2000c. This clone was counted a single time. This clone's antigen is unknown. Base qualities are not provided; no much larger clone lies one nucleotide away.

Study-level results and caveats: Larger estimated clonotype richness was generally found for naive subsets than for memory subsets. Only blood was sampled, and tissue TCR repertoires likely differ from those in blood. Clonotypes shared by all four sorted-subset donors showed higher generation probabilities than non-shared clonotypes. Because the study included a small number of donors, the genetic and exposure-history diversity represented was limited. Based on pairwise subsampling, the degree of clonotype sharing among donors was expected to be affected by sequencing depth. Across a few donors, 4.5% to 6.5% of naive CD4, roughly 3.5% of naive CD8, about 2.3% of memory CD4, and around 0.4% of memory CD8 clonotypes were shared. Even with the large sequencing depth, rarefaction of the sorted-subset datasets indicated that sequencing was incomplete.

V and J lose 3 bases and 1 base, and a span of 13 bases separates them. The CDR1 and CDR2 encoded by the germline V gene (reference sequence) are SGHNT and YYREEE. Reading from cysteine to phenylalanine, the CDR3 counts 16 amino acids. Only the CDR3 part of the read is kept: 48 bases, read in frame from the first base. Using the deep immunoSEQ assay, TCR CDR3 regions were amplified from genomic DNA by multiplex PCR. For each cell subset, the extracted genomic DNA was distributed evenly across all wells of several immunoSEQ 96-well plates, and each plate served as one replicate. Each replicate PCR for sorted subsets received approximately 200 ng genomic DNA, equal to some 32,000 T cell genomes. Purified libraries were quantified with a Qubit 3.0 fluorometer, sized on a Bioanalyzer 2100, and re-quantified with the KAPA Library Quantification kit. A separate single-read 150-cycle Illumina NextSeq 550 flow cell was used to sequence each immunoSEQ 96-well plate. The authors' analysis ran thus. Because the immunoSEQ output included only junctional sequences and no quality scores, the filtering could not be the same as the filtering used for full-length reads. Sequences were annotated with PyIR, a Python wrapper for IgBLAST v1.9, using IMGT germline references to assign V/J genes and CDR3. Any read was removed if the V/J assignment was weak (E-value above 1e-6), the CDR3 was missing, or the read contained stop codons, out-of-frame junctions, or ambiguous translated residues. A V3J clonotype was defined by an identical inferred V gene, J gene, and CDR3 amino acid sequence. Percentage overlap between repertoires was computed as shared unique clonotypes divided by the size of the smaller repertoire. Repertoire richness was assessed with RTK rarefaction, the Chao1 estimator, and Recon v2.1 estimates of unobserved clonotypes. Generation probabilities for all TCRbeta clonotypes obtained by the gDNA method from a handful of donors were computed using OLGA. The immuneACCESS repertoire file appears here via TCRdb, limited to in-frame rearrangements. These files lack a portion of the clones; in checked studies, under half of the deficit traces to unresolved V genes, and the cause of the others is not known. The V and J calls and clone size were taken over from that table, and D and trimming were inferred from the DNA. This sample lists about a million clones; approximately 80% were detected once. Jointly, the top ten make up approximately 0.95% of the sample.

Input material: memory CD4+ T cells from PBMCs. In the paper's terms, the cell subset or site label means: CD45RA-negative fraction. This chain is built from TRBV5-4 and TRBJ2-2; the best D guess is TRBD1, with 6 bases matching. This receptor was identified in a man aged 18-30 years in good health. Some clones in this sample may be carry-over from other donors' samples. The DNA sequence reads TGTGCCAGCAGCTGGGCGGCACAGGGGAACACCGGGGAGCTGTTTTTT. Translated, this is CASSWAAQGNTGELFF.